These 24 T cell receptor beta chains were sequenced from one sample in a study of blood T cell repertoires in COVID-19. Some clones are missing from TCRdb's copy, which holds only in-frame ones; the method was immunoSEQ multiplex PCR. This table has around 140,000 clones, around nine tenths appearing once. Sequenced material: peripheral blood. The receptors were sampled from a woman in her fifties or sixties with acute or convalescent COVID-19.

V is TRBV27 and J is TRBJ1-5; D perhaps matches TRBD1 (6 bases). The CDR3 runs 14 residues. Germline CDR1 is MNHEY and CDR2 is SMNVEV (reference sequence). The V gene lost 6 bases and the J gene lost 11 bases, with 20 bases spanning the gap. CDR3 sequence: CASSSSGGLWSQHF. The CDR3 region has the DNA TGTGCCAGCAGCTCCTCCGGGGGGCTATGGTCCCAGCATTTT.

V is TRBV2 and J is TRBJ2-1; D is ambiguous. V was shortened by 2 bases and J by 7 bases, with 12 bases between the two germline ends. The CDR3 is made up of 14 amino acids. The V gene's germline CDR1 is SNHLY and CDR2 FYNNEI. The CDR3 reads CASSEWAGPNEQFF. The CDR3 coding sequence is TGTGCCAGCAGTGAATGGGCAGGCCCAAATGAGCAGTTCTTC.

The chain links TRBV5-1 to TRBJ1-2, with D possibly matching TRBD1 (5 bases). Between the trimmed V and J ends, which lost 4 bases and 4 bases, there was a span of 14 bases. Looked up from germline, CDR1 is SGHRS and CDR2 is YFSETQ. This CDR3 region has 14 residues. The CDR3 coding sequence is TGCGCCAGCAGCCCGGACACGGGTCTCTATGGCTACACCTTC. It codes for CASSPDTGLYGYTF.

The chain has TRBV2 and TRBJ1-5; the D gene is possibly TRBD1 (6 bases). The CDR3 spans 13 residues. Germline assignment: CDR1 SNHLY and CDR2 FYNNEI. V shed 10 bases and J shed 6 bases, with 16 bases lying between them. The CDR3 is CATGAGETQPQHF. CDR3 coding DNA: TGTGCCACAGGGGCAGGGGAGACTCAGCCCCAGCATTTT.

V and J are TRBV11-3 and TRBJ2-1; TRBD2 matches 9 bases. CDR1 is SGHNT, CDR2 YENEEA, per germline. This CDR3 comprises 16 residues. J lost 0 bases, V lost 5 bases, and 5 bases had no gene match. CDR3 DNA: TGTGCCAGCAGCACTTATAGCGGGAGCTCCTACAATGAGCAGTTCTTC. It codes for CASSTYSGSSYNEQFF.

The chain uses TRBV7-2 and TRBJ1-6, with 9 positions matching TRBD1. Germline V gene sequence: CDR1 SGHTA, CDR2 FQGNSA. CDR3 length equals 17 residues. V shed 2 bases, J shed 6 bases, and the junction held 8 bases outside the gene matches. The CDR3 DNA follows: TGTGCCAGCAGCTTACGAGGGCAGGACAGGGGTAATTCACCCCTCCACTTT. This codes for CASSLRGQDRGNSPLHF.

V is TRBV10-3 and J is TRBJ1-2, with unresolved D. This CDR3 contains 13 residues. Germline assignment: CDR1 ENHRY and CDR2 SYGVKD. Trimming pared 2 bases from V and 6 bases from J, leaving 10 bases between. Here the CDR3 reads CAISEPYSHGYTF. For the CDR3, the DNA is TGTGCCATCAGTGAGCCATACAGTCATGGCTACACCTTC.

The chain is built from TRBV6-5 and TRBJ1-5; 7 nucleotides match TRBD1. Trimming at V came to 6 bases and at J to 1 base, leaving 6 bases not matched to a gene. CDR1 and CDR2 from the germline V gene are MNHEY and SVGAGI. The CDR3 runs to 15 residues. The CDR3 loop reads CASSDRARSNQPQHF. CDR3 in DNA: TGTGCCAGCAGCGACAGGGCCCGGAGCAATCAGCCCCAGCATTTT.

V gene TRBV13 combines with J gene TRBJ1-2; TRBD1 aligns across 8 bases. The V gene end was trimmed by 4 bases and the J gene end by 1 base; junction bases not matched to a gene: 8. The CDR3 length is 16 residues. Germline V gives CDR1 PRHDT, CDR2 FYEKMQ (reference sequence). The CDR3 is CASSSTGAPGNYGYTF. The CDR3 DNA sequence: TGTGCCAGCAGCTCGACAGGGGCGCCGGGTAACTATGGCTACACCTTC. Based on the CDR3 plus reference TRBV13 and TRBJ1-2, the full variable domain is AAGVIQSPRHLIKEKRETATLKCYPIPRHDTVYWYQQGPGQDPQFLISFYEKMQSDKGSIPDRFSAQQFSDYHSELNMSSLELGDSALYFCASSSTGAPGNYGYTFGSGTRLTVV.

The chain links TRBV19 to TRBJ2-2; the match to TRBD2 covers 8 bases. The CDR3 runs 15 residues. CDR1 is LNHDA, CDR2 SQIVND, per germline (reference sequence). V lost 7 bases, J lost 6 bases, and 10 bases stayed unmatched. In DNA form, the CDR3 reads TGTGCCAGTAATGCCGGGACTAGGATCCCCGGGGAGCTGTTTTTT. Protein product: CASNAGTRIPGELFF. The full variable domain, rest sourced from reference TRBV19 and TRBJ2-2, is DGGITQSPKYLFRKEGQNVTLSCEQNLNHDAMYWYRQDPGQGLRLIYYSQIVNDFQKGDIAEGYSVSREKKESFPLTVTSAQKNPTAFYLCASNAGTRIPGELFFGEGSRLTVL.

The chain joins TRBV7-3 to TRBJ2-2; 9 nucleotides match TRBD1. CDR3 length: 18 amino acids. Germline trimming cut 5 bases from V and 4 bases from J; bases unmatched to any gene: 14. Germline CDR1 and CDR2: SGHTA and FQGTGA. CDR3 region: CASSPSWTGDHPTGELFF. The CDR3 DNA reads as TGTGCCAGCAGCCCCTCCTGGACAGGGGACCATCCCACCGGGGAGCTGTTTTTT.

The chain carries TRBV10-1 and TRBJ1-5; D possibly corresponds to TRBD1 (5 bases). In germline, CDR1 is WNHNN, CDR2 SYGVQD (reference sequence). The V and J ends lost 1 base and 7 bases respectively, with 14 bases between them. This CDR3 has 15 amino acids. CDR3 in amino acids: CASSEYSRVGQPQHF. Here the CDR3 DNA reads TGCGCCAGCAGTGAGTATAGCAGGGTAGGGCAGCCCCAGCATTTT.

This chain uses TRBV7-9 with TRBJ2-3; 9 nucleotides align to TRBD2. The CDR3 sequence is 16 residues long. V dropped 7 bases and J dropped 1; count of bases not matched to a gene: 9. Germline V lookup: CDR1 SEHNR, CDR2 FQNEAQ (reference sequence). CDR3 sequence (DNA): TGTGCCAGCATCCCCCCATTAGCGGGAGGCACAGATACGCAGTATTTT. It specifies CASIPPLAGGTDTQYF.

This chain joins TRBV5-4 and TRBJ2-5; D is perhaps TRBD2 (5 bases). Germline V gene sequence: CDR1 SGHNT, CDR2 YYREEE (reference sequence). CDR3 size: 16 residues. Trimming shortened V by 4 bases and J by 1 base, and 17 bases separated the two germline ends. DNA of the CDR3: TGTGCCAGCAGCCTCGTGCTAGCTGGTCCCCAAGAGACCCAGTACTTC. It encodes CASSLVLAGPQETQYF. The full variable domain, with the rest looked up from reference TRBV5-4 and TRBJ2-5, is ETGVTQSPTHLIKTRGQQVTLRCSSQSGHNTVSWYQQALGQGPQFIFQYYREEENGRGNFPPRFSGLQFPNYSSELNVNALELDDSALYLCASSLVLAGPQETQYFGPGTRLLVL.

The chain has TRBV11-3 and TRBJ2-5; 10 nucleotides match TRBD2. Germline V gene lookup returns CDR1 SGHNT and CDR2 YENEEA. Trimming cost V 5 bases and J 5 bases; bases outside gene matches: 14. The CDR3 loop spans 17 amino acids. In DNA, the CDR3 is TGTGCCAGCAGCCTAGGCTTGAGCGGGAGGGCAACGGAGACCCAGTACTTC. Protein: CASSLGLSGRATETQYF.

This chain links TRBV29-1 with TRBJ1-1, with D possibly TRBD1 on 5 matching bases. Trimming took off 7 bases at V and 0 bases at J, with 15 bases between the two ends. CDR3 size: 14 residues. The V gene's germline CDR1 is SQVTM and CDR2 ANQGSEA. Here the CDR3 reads CSAGVGRLNTEAFF. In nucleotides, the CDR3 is TGCAGCGCCGGAGTGGGGCGGCTGAACACTGAAGCTTTCTTT.

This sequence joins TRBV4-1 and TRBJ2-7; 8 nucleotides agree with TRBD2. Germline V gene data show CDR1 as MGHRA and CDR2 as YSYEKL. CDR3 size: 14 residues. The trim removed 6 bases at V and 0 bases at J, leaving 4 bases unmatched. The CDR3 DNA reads TGCGCCAGCAGAATAGCGGGAAACTCCTACGAGCAGTACTTC. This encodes CASRIAGNSYEQYF.

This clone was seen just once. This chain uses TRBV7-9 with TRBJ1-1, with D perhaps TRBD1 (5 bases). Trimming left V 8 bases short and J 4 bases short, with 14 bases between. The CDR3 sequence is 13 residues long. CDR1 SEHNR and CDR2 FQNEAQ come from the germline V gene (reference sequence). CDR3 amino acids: CASWMWGGTEAFF. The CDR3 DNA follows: TGTGCCAGCTGGATGTGGGGCGGCACTGAAGCTTTCTTT.

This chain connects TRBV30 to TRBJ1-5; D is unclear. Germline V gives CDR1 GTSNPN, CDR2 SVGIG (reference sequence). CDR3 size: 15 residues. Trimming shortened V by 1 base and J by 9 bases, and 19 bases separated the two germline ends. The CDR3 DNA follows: TGTGCCTGGAGTGCCCCAATCTCGGGAGGGAGGCCCCAGCATTTT. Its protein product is CAWSAPISGGRPQHF.

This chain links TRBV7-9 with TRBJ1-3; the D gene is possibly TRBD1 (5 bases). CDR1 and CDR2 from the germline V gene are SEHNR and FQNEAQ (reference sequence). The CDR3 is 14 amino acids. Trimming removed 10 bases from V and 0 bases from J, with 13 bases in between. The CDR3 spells CATEGQASGNTIYF. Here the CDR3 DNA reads TGTGCCACGGAGGGGCAGGCCTCTGGAAACACCATATATTTT.

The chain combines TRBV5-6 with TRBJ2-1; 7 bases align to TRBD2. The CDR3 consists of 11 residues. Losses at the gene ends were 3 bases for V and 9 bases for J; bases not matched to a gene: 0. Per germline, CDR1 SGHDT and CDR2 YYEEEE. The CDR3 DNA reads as TGTGCCAGCAGCTGGGAGGGTGAGCAGTTCTTC. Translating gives CASSWEGEQFF.

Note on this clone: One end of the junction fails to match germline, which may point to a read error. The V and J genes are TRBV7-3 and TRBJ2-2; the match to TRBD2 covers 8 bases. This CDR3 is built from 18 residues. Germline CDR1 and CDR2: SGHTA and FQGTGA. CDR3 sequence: CASSLTRSSGPNTGELFF. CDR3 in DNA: TGTGCCAGCAGCCTAACCCGGTCTAGCGGGCCTAACACCGGGGAGCTGTTTTTT.

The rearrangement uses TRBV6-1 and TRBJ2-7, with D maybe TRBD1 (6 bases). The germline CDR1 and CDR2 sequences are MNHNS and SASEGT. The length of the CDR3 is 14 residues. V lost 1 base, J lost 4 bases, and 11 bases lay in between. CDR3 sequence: CASSEERQVYEQYF. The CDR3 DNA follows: TGTGCCAGCAGTGAAGAGAGACAGGTGTACGAGCAGTACTTC.

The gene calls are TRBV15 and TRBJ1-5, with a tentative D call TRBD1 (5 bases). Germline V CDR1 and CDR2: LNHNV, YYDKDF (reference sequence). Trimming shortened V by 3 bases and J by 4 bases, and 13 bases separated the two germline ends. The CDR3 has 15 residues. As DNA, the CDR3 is TGTGCCACCAGCAGGAGTCGGGGGTCAAATCAGCCCCAGCATTTT. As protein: CATSRSRGSNQPQHF. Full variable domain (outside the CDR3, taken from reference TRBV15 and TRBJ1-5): DAMVIQNPRYQVTQFGKPVTLSCSQTLNHNVMYWYQQKSSQAPKLLFHYYDKDFNNEADTPDNFQSRRPNTSFCFLDIRSPGLGDTAMYLCATSRSRGSNQPQHFGDGTRLSIL.